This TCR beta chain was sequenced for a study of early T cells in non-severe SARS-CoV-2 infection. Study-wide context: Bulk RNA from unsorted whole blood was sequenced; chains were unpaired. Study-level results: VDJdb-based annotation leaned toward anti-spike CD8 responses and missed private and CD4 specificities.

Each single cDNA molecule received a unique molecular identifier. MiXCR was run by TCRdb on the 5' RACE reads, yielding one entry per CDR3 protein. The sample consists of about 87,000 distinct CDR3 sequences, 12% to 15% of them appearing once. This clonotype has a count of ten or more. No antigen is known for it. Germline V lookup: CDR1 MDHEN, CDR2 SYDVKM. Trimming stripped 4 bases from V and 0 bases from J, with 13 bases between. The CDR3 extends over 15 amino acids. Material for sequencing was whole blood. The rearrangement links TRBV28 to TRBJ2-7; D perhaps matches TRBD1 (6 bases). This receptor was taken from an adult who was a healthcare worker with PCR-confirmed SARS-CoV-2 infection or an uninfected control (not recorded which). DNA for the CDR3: TGTGCCAGCAGTTCCACAGGGCCCTCCTCCTACGAGCAGTACTTC. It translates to CASSSTGPSSYEQYF. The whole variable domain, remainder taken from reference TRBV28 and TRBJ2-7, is DVKVTQSSRYLVKRTGEKVFLECVQDMDHENMFWYRQDPGLGLRLIYFSYDVKMKEKGDIPEGYSVSREKKERFSLILESASTNQTSMYLCASSSTGPSSYEQYFGPGTRLTVT.